The 3 T cell receptor beta chains presented below share a single source sample, sequenced in a study of T cell changes during pregnancy in multiple sclerosis. The table came from immunoSEQ multiplex PCR; TCRdb's copy has only in-frame clones and leaves some out. The sample has about 67,000 clones; 80% to 95% are singletons. The source material was peripheral blood, sampled in the second trimester of pregnancy. Receptors were obtained from a female donor in good health, enrolled as a control in a pregnancy study.

The genes are TRBV10-2 and TRBJ1-5; TRBD1 might be the D (6 bases). Germline CDR1 is WSHSY and CDR2 is SAAADI. V was trimmed by 6 bases and J by 7 bases, leaving 19 bases between them. The CDR3 totals 15 residues. The CDR3 nucleotides are TGCGCCAGCAGCCAAGGGGGGGGGCGCTGGCAGCCCCAGCATTTT. Its translation is CASSQGGGRWQPQHF.

V and J are TRBV11-2 and TRBJ2-1, with D perhaps TRBD2 (5 bases). V lost 2 bases and J 4 bases, leaving 21 bases between the germline ends. This CDR3 is built from 18 residues. CDR1 is SGHAT, CDR2 FQNNGV, per germline. The CDR3 loop reads CASSLRLQRRNPYNEQFF. CDR3 DNA sequence: TGTGCCAGCAGCTTACGTCTCCAGCGGAGGAATCCATACAATGAGCAGTTCTTC.

This clone was detected once. The chain combines TRBV6-6 with TRBJ2-5; a weak D match, TRBD2 (6 bases). Trimming took 5 bases from V and 4 from J, leaving 14 bases between them. Per the germline V gene, CDR1 is MNHNY and CDR2 is SVGAGI (reference sequence). The CDR3 extends over 14 amino acids. The chain's CDR3 is CASSPTGEAETQYF. The CDR3 DNA reads TGTGCCAGCAGTCCCACGGGGGAGGCAGAGACCCAGTACTTC.